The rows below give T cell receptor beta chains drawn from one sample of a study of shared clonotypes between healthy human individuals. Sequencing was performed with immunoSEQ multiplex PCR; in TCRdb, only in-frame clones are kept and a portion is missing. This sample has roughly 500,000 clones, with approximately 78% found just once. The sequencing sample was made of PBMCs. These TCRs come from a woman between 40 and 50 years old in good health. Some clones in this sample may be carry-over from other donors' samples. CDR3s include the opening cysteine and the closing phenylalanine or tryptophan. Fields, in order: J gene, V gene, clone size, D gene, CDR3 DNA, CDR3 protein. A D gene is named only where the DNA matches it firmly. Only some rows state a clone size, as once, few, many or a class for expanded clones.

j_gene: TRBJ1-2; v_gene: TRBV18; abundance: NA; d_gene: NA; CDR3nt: TGTGCCAGCTCACTGGACCGAGACTATGGCTACACCTTC; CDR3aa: CASSLDRDYGYTF
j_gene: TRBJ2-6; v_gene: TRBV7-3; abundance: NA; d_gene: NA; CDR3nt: TGTGCCAGCAGCTTATCCGGGACTGGGGCCAACGTCCTGACTTTC; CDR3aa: CASSLSGTGANVLTF
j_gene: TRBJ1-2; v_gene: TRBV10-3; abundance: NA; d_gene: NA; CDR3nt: TGTGCCATCAGTGAAGGATGGGGTGATGGCTACACCTTC; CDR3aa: CAISEGWGDGYTF
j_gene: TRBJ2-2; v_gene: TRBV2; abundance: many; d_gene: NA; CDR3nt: TGTGCCAGCAGTGTGGCCGCCGGGGAGCTGTTTTTT; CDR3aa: CASSVAAGELFF
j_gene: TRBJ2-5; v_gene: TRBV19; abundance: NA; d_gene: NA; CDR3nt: TGTGCCAGTAGTGAACAGGGGGGGGAAAAAGAGACCCAGTACTTC; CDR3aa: CASSEQGGEKETQYF
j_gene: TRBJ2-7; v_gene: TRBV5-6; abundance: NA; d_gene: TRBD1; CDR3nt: TGTGCCAGCAGCAAATACCGGGACAGAGGAGGCCACGAGCAGTACTTC; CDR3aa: CASSKYRDRGGHEQYF
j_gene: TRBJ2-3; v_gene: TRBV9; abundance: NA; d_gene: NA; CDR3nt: TGTGCCAGCAGCGTAGGAGCAGGGCTCGACACAGATACGCAGTATTTT; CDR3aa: CASSVGAGLDTDTQYF
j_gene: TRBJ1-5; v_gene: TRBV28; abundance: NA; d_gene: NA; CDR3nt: TGTGCCAGCAGTTTGCTATCTACAAATAGCAATCAGCCCCAGCATTTT; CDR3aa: CASSLLSTNSNQPQHF
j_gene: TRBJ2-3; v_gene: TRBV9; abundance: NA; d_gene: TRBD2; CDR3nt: TGTGCCAGCAGCACTCCGGGACTAGCCACAGATACGCAGTATTTT; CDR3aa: CASSTPGLATDTQYF
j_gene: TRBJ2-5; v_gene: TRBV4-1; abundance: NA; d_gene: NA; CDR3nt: TGCGCCAGCAGCCAATACGGGGGCGGGACCCAGTACTTC; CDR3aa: CASSQYGGGTQYF
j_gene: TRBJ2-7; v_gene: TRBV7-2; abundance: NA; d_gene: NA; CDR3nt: TGTGCCAGCAGCCCGGGTAGCGGTTACGAGCAGTACTTC; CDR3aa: CASSPGSGYEQYF
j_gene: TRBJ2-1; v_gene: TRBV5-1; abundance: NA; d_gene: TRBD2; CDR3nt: TGCGCCAGCAGCTTGGCCGGTGGAAAGGGTGCGGGAGCGACCTACAATGAGCAGTTCTTC; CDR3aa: CASSLAGGKGAGATYNEQFF
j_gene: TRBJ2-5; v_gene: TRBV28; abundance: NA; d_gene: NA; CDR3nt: TGTGCCAGCAGTTTTCCGGGGATAGAGACCCAGTACTTC; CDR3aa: CASSFPGIETQYF
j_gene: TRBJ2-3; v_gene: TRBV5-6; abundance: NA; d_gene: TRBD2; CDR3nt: TGTGCCAGCAGCTCGGGGGGACTTTCCAACACAGATACGCAGTATTTT; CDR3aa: CASSSGGLSNTDTQYF
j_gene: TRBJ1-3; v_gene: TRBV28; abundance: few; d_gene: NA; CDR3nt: TGTGCCAGCAGCCGGGACACCCGCTCTGGAAACACCATATATTTT; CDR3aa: CASSRDTRSGNTIYF
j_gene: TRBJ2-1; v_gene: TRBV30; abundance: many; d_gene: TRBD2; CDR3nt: TGTGCCTGGAGTGAAGGGAGGTGGCGGGAGAAGAGCTACAATGAGCAGTTCTTC; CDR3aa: CAWSEGRWREKSYNEQFF
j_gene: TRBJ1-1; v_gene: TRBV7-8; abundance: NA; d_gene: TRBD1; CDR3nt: TGTGCCAGCAGCTTATACAGGGGGCAAATGAACACTGAAGCTTTCTTT; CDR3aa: CASSLYRGQMNTEAFF
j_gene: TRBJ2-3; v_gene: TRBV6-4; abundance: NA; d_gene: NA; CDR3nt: TGTGCCAGCAGTGACAGTGCGGGTTCTAGCACAGATACGCAGTATTTT; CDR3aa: CASSDSAGSSTDTQYF
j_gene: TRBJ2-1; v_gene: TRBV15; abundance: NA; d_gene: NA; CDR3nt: TGTGCCACCAGCACGGGAGTTTCCTACAATGAGCAGTTCTTC; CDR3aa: CATSTGVSYNEQFF
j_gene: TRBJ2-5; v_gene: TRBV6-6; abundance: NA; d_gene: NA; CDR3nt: TGTGCCAGCAGTTACGGAGTCCGACCGACGAAAGAGACCCAGTACTTC; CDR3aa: CASSYGVRPTKETQYF
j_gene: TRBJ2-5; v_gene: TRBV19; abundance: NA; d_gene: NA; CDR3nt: TGTGCCAGTAGTATCCTGGGAGAAGGAGAACAAGAGACCCAGTACTTC; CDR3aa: CASSILGEGEQETQYF
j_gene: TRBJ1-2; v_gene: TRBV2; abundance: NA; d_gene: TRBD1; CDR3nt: TGTGCCAGCAGCGCCGGGACAGCCTATGGCTACACCTTC; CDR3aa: CASSAGTAYGYTF
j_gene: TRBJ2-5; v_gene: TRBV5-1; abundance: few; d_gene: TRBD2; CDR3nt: TGCGCCAGCAGCTGGAGGGGAGCGGGAGATGGGGAGACCCAGTACTTC; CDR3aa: CASSWRGAGDGETQYF
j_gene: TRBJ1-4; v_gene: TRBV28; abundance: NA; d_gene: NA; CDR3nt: TGTGCCAGCAGTTTAGGGGGGGGTTGGTCGACTAATGAAAAACTGTTTTTT; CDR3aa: CASSLGGGWSTNEKLFF
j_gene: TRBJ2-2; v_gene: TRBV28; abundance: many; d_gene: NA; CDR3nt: TGTGCCAGCAGGGGACCCGGCGAGGCCGGGGAGCTGTTTTTT; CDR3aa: CASRGPGEAGELFF
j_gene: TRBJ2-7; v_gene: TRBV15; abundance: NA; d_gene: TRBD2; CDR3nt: TGTGCCACCAGCAGAGAGGCCCCGACTAGCGGGGGTCTCTACGAGCAGTACTTC; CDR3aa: CATSREAPTSGGLYEQYF
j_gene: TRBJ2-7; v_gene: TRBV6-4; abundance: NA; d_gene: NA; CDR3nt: TGTGCCGGCCAGGGCACTTACTACGAGCAGTACTTC; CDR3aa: CAGQGTYYEQYF
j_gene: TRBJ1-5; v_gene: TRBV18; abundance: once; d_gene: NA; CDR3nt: TGTGCCAGCTCTCAAGGACGGGAGAGGAATCAGCCCCAGCATTTT; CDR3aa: CASSQGRERNQPQHF
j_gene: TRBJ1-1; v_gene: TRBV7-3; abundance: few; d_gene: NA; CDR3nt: TGTGCCAGCAGCTTAGAGGGGAACACTGAAGCTTTCTTT; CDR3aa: CASSLEGNTEAFF
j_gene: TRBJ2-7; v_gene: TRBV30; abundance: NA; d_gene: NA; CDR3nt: TGTGCCTGGAGTGCGGGAGCCCCGGGACATCTTTTC; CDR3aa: CAWSAGAPGHLF
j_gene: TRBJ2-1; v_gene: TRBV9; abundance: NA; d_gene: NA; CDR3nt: TGTGCCAGCAGCGTATACACCGGGAACCACAATGAGCAGTTCTTC; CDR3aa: CASSVYTGNHNEQFF